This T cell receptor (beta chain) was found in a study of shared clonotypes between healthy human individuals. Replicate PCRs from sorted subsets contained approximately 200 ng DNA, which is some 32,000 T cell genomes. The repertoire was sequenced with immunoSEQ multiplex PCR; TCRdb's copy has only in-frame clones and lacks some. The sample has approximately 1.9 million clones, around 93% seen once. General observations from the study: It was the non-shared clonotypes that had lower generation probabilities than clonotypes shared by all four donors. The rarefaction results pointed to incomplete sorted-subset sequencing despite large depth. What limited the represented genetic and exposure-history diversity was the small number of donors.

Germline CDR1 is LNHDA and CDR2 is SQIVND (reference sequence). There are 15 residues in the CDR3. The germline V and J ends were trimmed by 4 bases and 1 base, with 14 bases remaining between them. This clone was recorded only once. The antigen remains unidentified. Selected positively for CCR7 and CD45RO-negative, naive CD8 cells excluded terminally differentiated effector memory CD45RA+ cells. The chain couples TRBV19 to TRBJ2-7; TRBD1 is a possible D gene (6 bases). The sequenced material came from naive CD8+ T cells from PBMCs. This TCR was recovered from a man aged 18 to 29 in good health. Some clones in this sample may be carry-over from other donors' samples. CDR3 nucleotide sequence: TGTGCCAGTAGTAGCCGACAGGAGGTATCCTACGAGCAGTACTTC. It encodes CASSSRQEVSYEQYF.